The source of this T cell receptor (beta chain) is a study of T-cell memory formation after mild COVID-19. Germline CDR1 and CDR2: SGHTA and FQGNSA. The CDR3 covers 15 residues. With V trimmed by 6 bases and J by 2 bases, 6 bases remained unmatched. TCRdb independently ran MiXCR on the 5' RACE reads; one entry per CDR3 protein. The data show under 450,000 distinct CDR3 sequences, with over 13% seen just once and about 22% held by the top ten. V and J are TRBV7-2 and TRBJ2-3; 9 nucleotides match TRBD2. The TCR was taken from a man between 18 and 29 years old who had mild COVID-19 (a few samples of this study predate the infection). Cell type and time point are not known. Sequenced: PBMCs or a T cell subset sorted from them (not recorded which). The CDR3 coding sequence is TGTGCCAGCAGTCCGGAGCGGGGGGTCACAGATACGCAGTATTTT. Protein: CASSPERGVTDTQYF.